A single sample gave rise to the 19 T cell receptor beta chains below, sequenced in a study of blood T cell repertoires in COVID-19. The assay was immunoSEQ multiplex PCR, and TCRdb's table has in-frame clones only and misses some. This sample has about 110,000 clones; around 85% occur once, and the top ten carry around a fifth. What was sequenced was peripheral blood. The receptor source for this set is a man between 70 and 80 years old with active or convalescent COVID-19.

The V call is TRBV5-1, the J call TRBJ1-2, with D possibly TRBD1 on 5 matching bases. The germline V gene encodes CDR1 SGHRS and CDR2 YFSETQ. Trimming removed 0 bases at V and 0 bases at J, with 9 bases between. The CDR3 spans 15 residues. Here the CDR3 DNA reads TGCGCCAGCAGCTTGGGACAGTCCGCTAACTATGGCTACACCTTC. The encoded protein is CASSLGQSANYGYTF.

The gene calls are TRBV9 and TRBJ2-7, with a tentative D call TRBD1 (6 bases). The length of the CDR3 is 15 residues. The V end was cut by 0 bases, the J end by 1 base, with 11 bases between. Germline assignment: CDR1 SGDLS and CDR2 YYNGEE. The CDR3 sequence: CASSVAPTGSYEQYF. The DNA of the CDR3 is TGTGCCAGCAGCGTAGCACCGACAGGATCCTACGAGCAGTACTTC.

The chain is built from TRBV6-5 and TRBJ2-3; D not certain. The CDR3 has 15 residues. Germline-derived CDR1 and CDR2 are MNHEY and SVGAGI. The V end was cut by 5 bases, the J end by 0 bases, with 12 bases between. The CDR3 loop is CASSTNLYSTDTQYF. DNA of the CDR3: TGTGCCAGCAGTACCAACCTATACAGCACAGATACGCAGTATTTT.

The chain uses TRBV5-4 and TRBJ1-1; TRBD1 aligns across 7 bases. The length of the CDR3 is 13 residues. The ends lost 4 bases at V and 3 bases at J; junction bases unmatched: 3. The germline gives CDR1 SGHNT, CDR2 YYREEE (reference sequence). CDR3 amino acids: CASSRDSYTEAFF. As DNA, the CDR3 is TGTGCCAGCAGCCGGGACAGCTACACTGAAGCTTTCTTT.

V usage is TRBV19 and J usage is TRBJ1-1; no definite D call. Germline V gene data show CDR1 as LNHDA and CDR2 as SQIVND (reference sequence). Trimming took 7 bases from V and 6 from J, leaving 9 bases between them. The CDR3 has 11 residues. CDR3 bases: TGTGCCAGTAATAATGGGCCTGAAGCTTTCTTT. It encodes CASNNGPEAFF.

The chain couples TRBV9 to TRBJ2-1, with a weak D call TRBD1 (5 bases). Per the germline V gene, CDR1 is SGDLS and CDR2 is YYNGEE. The CDR3 is made up of 13 amino acids. V shed 3 bases and J shed 4 bases, with 8 bases lying between them. The CDR3 region is CASSADTYNEQFF. The CDR3 coding sequence is TGTGCCAGCAGCGCGGACACTTACAATGAGCAGTTCTTC.

This sequence joins TRBV30 and TRBJ2-2; 8 bases match TRBD2. The CDR3 is 16 amino acids. The V gene's germline CDR1 is GTSNPN and CDR2 SVGIG (reference sequence). Germline trimming cut 0 bases from V and 4 bases from J; bases unmatched to any gene: 7. The CDR3 DNA follows: TGTGCCTGGAGTGTACGGGGGGGAGCAAGCACCGGGGAGCTGTTTTTT. Protein sequence: CAWSVRGGASTGELFF.

Points on this clone: Sequence at one end of the junction differs from germline and may be a read error. V and J are TRBV30 and TRBJ1-1; 8 bases line up with TRBD1. CDR3 length: 15 residues. Germline-derived CDR1 and CDR2 are GTSNPN and SVGIG (reference sequence). This CDR3 reads CAWGVFGTGNTEAFF. The CDR3 DNA follows: TGTGCCTGGGGTGTGTTCGGGACAGGGAACACTGAAGCTTTCTTT.

This clone was counted a few times. The chain combines TRBV5-6 with TRBJ2-7, with D perhaps TRBD2 (6 bases). V lost 4 bases to trimming and J lost 9 bases, with 20 bases between them. CDR3 size: 14 residues. Germline CDR1 is SGHDT and CDR2 is YYEEEE. DNA for the CDR3: TGTGCCAGCAGCCCTCGGACTACCCCAATCGGGCAGTACTTC. This sequence encodes CASSPRTTPIGQYF.

The gene calls are TRBV28 and TRBJ2-2, with TRBD1 matching 10 bases. J gave up 4 bases and V 6 bases, and 8 bases lay outside the gene matches. This CDR3 comprises 16 residues. CDR1 is MDHEN and CDR2 is SYDVKM in the germline V gene. The CDR3 coding sequence is TGTGCCAGCAGAGACCCGGGACAGGGGCCCACCGGGGAGCTGTTTTTT. Its protein is CASRDPGQGPTGELFF.

The rearrangement joins TRBV2 to TRBJ2-5, with a tentative D call TRBD2 (6 bases). Trimming left V 0 bases short and J 0 bases short, with 8 bases between. From germline, CDR1 is SNHLY and CDR2 FYNNEI. The CDR3 has 15 amino acids. CDR3 amino acids: CASSEAGGYQETQYF. CDR3 nucleotides: TGTGCCAGCAGTGAAGCTGGAGGGTACCAAGAGACCCAGTACTTC.

The V call is TRBV11-1, the J call TRBJ2-1, with D uncertain. The germline gives CDR1 SGHAT, CDR2 FQDESV (reference sequence). The CDR3 totals 17 residues. V lost 0 bases and J lost 4, with 16 bases in between. The DNA of the CDR3 is TGTGCCAGCAGCTTAGCCCTACCCGGTACTCGATACAATGAGCAGTTCTTC. It is translated as CASSLALPGTRYNEQFF. The whole variable domain, remainder taken from reference TRBV11-1 and TRBJ2-1, is EAEVAQSPRYKITEKSQAVAFWCDPISGHATLYWYRQILGQGPELLVQFQDESVVDDSQLPKDRFSAERLKGVDSTLKIQPAELGDSAMYLCASSLALPGTRYNEQFFGPGTRLTVL.

The chain carries TRBV27 and TRBJ1-5, with 7 positions matching TRBD1. The V gene's germline CDR1 is MNHEY and CDR2 SMNVEV (reference sequence). Trimming cost V 6 bases and J 2 bases; bases outside gene matches: 7. This CDR3 has 15 residues. The CDR3 DNA follows: TGTGCCAGCAGCTCCCGACAGGGTGGCAATCAGCCCCAGCATTTT. Translating it yields CASSSRQGGNQPQHF.

The chain carries TRBV11-3 and TRBJ1-1; D is perhaps TRBD1 (5 bases). Germline V gene data show CDR1 as SGHNT and CDR2 as YENEEA. The CDR3 spans 14 residues. The V gene lost 0 bases and the J gene lost 4 bases, with 9 bases spanning the gap. The CDR3 DNA follows: TGTGCCAGCAGCTTAGAAGGGGTAAGCACTGAAGCTTTCTTT. It translates to CASSLEGVSTEAFF.

This chain connects TRBV19 to TRBJ1-1, with D possibly being TRBD1 (6 bases). Trimming left V 7 bases short and J 1 base short, with 19 bases between. The CDR3 is 16 amino acids. The germline gives CDR1 LNHDA, CDR2 SQIVND (reference sequence). CDR3 bases: TGTGCCAGTATTTTAGAGACAGGCACAGGGAACACTGAAGCTTTCTTT. Translation: CASILETGTGNTEAFF.

The gene calls are TRBV5-1 and TRBJ2-7; 8 nucleotides agree with TRBD2. The trim removed 1 base at V and 4 bases at J, leaving 10 bases unmatched. Germline CDR1 reads SGHRS; CDR2 reads YFSETQ. This CDR3 contains 16 residues. This chain's CDR3 is CASSLREGREGYEQYF. As DNA, the CDR3 is TGCGCCAGCAGCTTGCGGGAGGGTAGAGAGGGGTACGAGCAGTACTTC.

The chain recombines TRBV18 with TRBJ1-1; D gene ambiguous. CDR1 KGHSH and CDR2 LQKENI come from the germline V gene. This CDR3 is built from 15 residues. V lost 3 bases and J lost 0, with 11 bases in between. The CDR3 loop reads CASSPGATMNTEAFF. As DNA, the CDR3 is TGTGCCAGCTCACCCGGAGCTACAATGAACACTGAAGCTTTCTTT.

V gene TRBV6-1 combines with J gene TRBJ1-2; D unclear. Germline V lookup: CDR1 MNHNS, CDR2 SASEGT. V shed 2 bases and J shed 4 bases, with 11 bases lying between them. The CDR3 loop spans 14 amino acids. The CDR3 protein is CASSEREGSYGYTF. Here the CDR3 DNA reads TGTGCCAGCAGTGAAAGGGAGGGCAGCTATGGCTACACCTTC.

The rearrangement joins TRBV6-4 to TRBJ1-1, with a possible D match to TRBD1 (5 bases). The V end lost 4 bases, the J end lost 3 bases, and 9 bases lay between the germline ends. CDR3 length equals 13 residues. The V gene's germline CDR1 is MRHNA and CDR2 SNTAGT. In nucleotides, the CDR3 is TGTGCCAGCAGTGGTGGGGGGGACACTGAAGCTTTCTTT. Protein: CASSGGGDTEAFF.